The sequence of this T cell receptor (beta chain) was determined in a study of blood T cell repertoires in COVID-19. Study summary: Material from acute and convalescent COVID-19 was sourced from the United States, Italy and Spain.

As handled by the study authors: Amplification of reference gene primers was used by the study to estimate nucleated cell counts. TCRdb keeps only in-frame clones here, not all; method: immunoSEQ multiplex PCR. The DNA gave D and trimming, while V, J and clone size come from that table. Here the sample spans 50,000 to 70,000 clones, about 80% being singletons. CDR3 size: 14 residues. The germline V and J ends were trimmed by 3 bases and 2 bases, with 10 bases remaining between them. Germline loops: CDR1 LGHDT, CDR2 YNNKEL (reference sequence). Sequenced input: peripheral blood. V is TRBV3-1 (or the pseudogene TRBV3-2) and J is TRBJ1-1; D gene unclear. The sequence was obtained from a man older than 75 with COVID-19, enrolled during active disease. CDR3 nucleotide sequence: TGTGCCAGCAGCCATCAACACAGCAACACTGAAGCTTTCTTT. This translates into CASSHQHSNTEAFF.